The clone carrying this T cell receptor beta chain was counted between two and nine times. Its antigen is currently unknown. The source of the sample is a study of human T cells and chemical hapten exposure. In the study overall: Variation in per-sample TCR yields came mainly from small pooled library volume differences.

V lost 6 bases and J lost 5, with 22 bases in between. Looked up from germline, CDR1 is SEHNR and CDR2 is FQNEAQ (reference sequence). The CDR3 contains 16 residues. General study findings and limits: Expanded TCRs created a significantly greater count of big CDR3 similarity clusters than controls did.

Separate cDNA molecules received unique molecular identifiers, which the library attached to them. TCRdb reanalysed the RACE reads using MiXCR and keeps one entry per CDR3 protein. The sample lists about 57,000 distinct CDR3 sequences, 9% to 9.5% occurring once. Regarding time point: patch test 1, 2 weeks after DPC sensitization. Treatment meaning: therapeutic diphenylcyclopropenone sensitization with weekly scalp DPC. Sample donors consisted of patients with alopecia, aged 18 to 70 years, who were suitable for DPC. The material was whole blood, obtained in connection with sensitization to the hapten diphenylcyclopropenone (DPC). The clonotype comes from a woman between 40 and 50 years old with alopecia areata. Some clones in this sample may be carry-over from other donors' samples. This sequence joins TRBV7-9 and TRBJ2-5, with D perhaps matching TRBD1 or TRBD2 (6 bases each). The CDR3 loop reads CASRSNRGLQEETQYF. Written as DNA, the CDR3 is TGTGCCAGCAGATCAAACCGGGGGCTACAGGAGGAGACCCAGTACTTC. The variable domain in full, completed from reference TRBV7-9 and TRBJ2-5, reads DTGVSQNPRHKITKRGQNVTFRCDPISEHNRLYWYRQTLGQGPEFLTYFQNEAQLEKSRLLSDRFSAERPKGSFSTLEIQRTEQGDSAMYLCASRSNRGLQEETQYFGPGTRLLVL.